One sample yielded the 30 T cell receptor beta chains listed below, sequenced in a study of blood T cell repertoires in COVID-19. The protocol was immunoSEQ multiplex PCR, while the TCRdb copy is restricted to in-frame clones and leaves out a portion. The repertoire consists of a few hundred thousand clones, with 75% to 90% occurring once and the leading ten covering 4.6%. The sequenced sample consisted of peripheral blood. The receptors here all came from a man between 60 and 75 years old who had recovered from COVID-19.

The V and J genes are TRBV10-3 and TRBJ1-1; D is perhaps TRBD1 (5 bases). Trimming took 10 bases from V and 5 from J, leaving 20 bases between them. This CDR3 is built from 14 residues. Germline V lookup: CDR1 ENHRY, CDR2 SYGVKD. CDR3 DNA: TGTGCCACCGAGGACATCGTGGGAAGGACTGAAGCTTTCTTT. Translation gives CATEDIVGRTEAFF.

In nucleotides, the CDR3 is TGTGCCAGCTCACCGAACAGGGGGCTCAATAATGAAAAACTGTTTTTT. Residues: CASSPNRGLNNEKLFF. This rearrangement joins TRBV18 to TRBJ1-4; 9 bases fit TRBD1. The trim removed 3 bases at V and 4 bases at J, leaving 6 bases unmatched. Looked up from germline, CDR1 is KGHSH and CDR2 is LQKENI. CDR3 size: 16 residues.

The V and J genes are TRBV5-1 and TRBJ2-7; TRBD1 matches 9 bases. The CDR3 is 13 residues long. V lost 4 bases, J lost 2 bases, and 1 base stayed unmatched. CDR1 and CDR2 from the germline V gene are SGHRS and YFSETQ. CDR3 nucleotide sequence: TGCGCCAGCAGCCGGGACAGGGCCTACGAGCAGTACTTC. Translation gives CASSRDRAYEQYF.

The V and J genes are TRBV28 and TRBJ2-7; a weak D match, TRBD2 (6 bases). V was trimmed by 5 bases and J by 3 bases, leaving 14 bases between them. The CDR3 has 14 amino acids. Germline assignment: CDR1 MDHEN and CDR2 SYDVKM. CDR3 loop: CASSLTRDFYEQYF. CDR3 nucleotides: TGTGCCAGCAGTCTAACCCGGGACTTCTACGAGCAGTACTTC.

J is TRBJ2-7 and V is TRBV5-1; 10 bases map to TRBD1. Germline V gene lookup returns CDR1 SGHRS and CDR2 YFSETQ. The CDR3 runs to 16 residues. The J segment lost 5 bases and the V segment lost 4 bases, leaving 12 bases of the junction unmatched. CDR3 protein: CASSPTGGRVGNEQYF. The CDR3 DNA is TGCGCCAGCAGCCCGACAGGGGGCAGGGTGGGTAACGAGCAGTACTTC.

Note on this clone: The junction does not match germline at one end; this may be a read error. The rearrangement links TRBV6-6 to TRBJ2-1; D call uncertain. The V gene's germline CDR1 is MNHNY and CDR2 SVGAGI (reference sequence). This CDR3 has 13 amino acids. The chain's CDR3 is CASSDSFYNEQFF. CDR3 sequence (DNA): TGTGCCAGCAGTGACTCCTTCTACAATGAGCAGTTCTTC.

The chain joins TRBV6-1 to TRBJ2-2, with D tentatively TRBD2 (6 bases). Trimming took off 0 bases at V and 1 base at J, with 18 bases between the two ends. The CDR3 spans 19 residues. Germline CDR1 and CDR2: MNHNS and SASEGT. CDR3 DNA sequence: TGTGCCAGCAGTGAAGCGGGGGGTGGGGCAGGGCGGAACACCGGGGAGCTGTTTTTT. Encoded protein: CASSEAGGGAGRNTGELFF.

As DNA, the CDR3 is TGTGCCAGCAGCTTGGGTGGGCCAGGTACTGGAAACACCATATATTTT. This gives the protein CASSLGGPGTGNTIYF. The chain combines TRBV5-4 with TRBJ1-3, with D unresolved. This CDR3 comprises 16 residues. Germline CDR1 SGHNT, CDR2 YYREEE (reference sequence). Trimming cost V 0 bases and J 2 bases, with 12 bases left between them.

The V and J genes are TRBV24-1 and TRBJ2-5; D perhaps matches TRBD1 (6 bases). From germline, CDR1 is KGHDR and CDR2 SFDVKD. The CDR3 is 17 residues long. V gave up 1 base and J gave up 9 bases, with 23 bases separating them. The CDR3 is CATSDLGTQGGWGSQYF. The CDR3 bases are TGTGCCACCAGTGATTTAGGGACACAAGGAGGCTGGGGGTCCCAGTACTTC.

The J gene is TRBJ2-7, the V gene TRBV15; tentatively, D is TRBD1 (6 bases). The germline gives CDR1 LNHNV, CDR2 YYDKDF (reference sequence). This CDR3 has 14 residues. V was shortened by 4 bases and J by 3 bases, with 13 bases between the two germline ends. The DNA of the CDR3 is TGTGCCACCAGCATCGGGCAGGGGAGCTACGAGCAGTACTTC. Translated: CATSIGQGSYEQYF.

This clone was detected a few times. This rearrangement joins TRBV6-5 to TRBJ2-2, with 8 bases that match TRBD2. Germline CDR1 reads MNHEY; CDR2 reads SVGAGI. J was trimmed by 4 bases and V by 7 bases; bases with no gene match: 5. The CDR3 is made up of 14 amino acids. CDR3 region: CASTIAGSTGELFF. The CDR3, as DNA: TGTGCCAGCACCATAGCGGGAAGCACCGGGGAGCTGTTTTTT.

V gene TRBV13 combines with J gene TRBJ2-1; 10 bases agree with TRBD2. From germline, CDR1 is PRHDT and CDR2 FYEKMQ (reference sequence). The CDR3 is 16 amino acids. The trim removed 5 bases at V and 3 bases at J, leaving 7 bases unmatched. The CDR3 sequence: CASSNTGTSDYNEQFF. CDR3 DNA sequence: TGTGCCAGCAGCAATACCGGGACTAGCGACTACAATGAGCAGTTCTTC.

As regards this clone: This same CDR3 is encoded by further DNA sequences in the sample. The rearrangement links TRBV9 to TRBJ1-2; TRBD1 matches 7 bases. V was pared by 4 bases and J by 3 bases, with 3 bases of the junction left unmatched. Germline CDR1 reads SGDLS; CDR2 reads YYNGEE. CDR3 length: 13 amino acids. CDR3 sequence reads: CASSPGTDYGYTF. CDR3 bases: TGTGCCAGCAGCCCAGGGACAGACTATGGCTACACCTTC. Supplemented by reference TRBV9 and TRBJ1-2, the full variable domain reads DSGVTQTPKHLITATGQRVTLRCSPRSGDLSVYWYQQSLDQGLQFLIQYYNGEERAKGNILERFSAQQFPDLHSELNLSSLELGDSALYFCASSPGTDYGYTFGSGTRLTVV.

V usage is TRBV12-3 or TRBV12-4 and J usage is TRBJ1-2, with D unclear. The CDR3 runs 13 residues. The germline V and J ends were trimmed by 2 bases and 6 bases, with 10 bases remaining between them. The CDR3 coding sequence is TGTGCCAGCAGTTTATCTGGCACCCATGGCTACACCTTC. Amino acid sequence: CASSLSGTHGYTF.

The rearrangement joins TRBV6-6 to TRBJ2-5; 12 nucleotides align to TRBD2. V gave up 8 bases and J gave up 6 bases; unmatched junction bases: 7. The CDR3 extends over 14 amino acids. Germline CDR1 is MNHNY and CDR2 is SVGAGI (reference sequence). The CDR3 nucleotides are TGTGCCAGCCTACTAGCGGGGGGCCCCCAGACCCAGTACTTC. Protein sequence: CASLLAGGPQTQYF.

The chain employs TRBV12-5 and TRBJ1-2; D gene ambiguous. V lost 0 bases and J lost 6, with 11 bases in between. Germline V CDR1 and CDR2: LGHNT, FRNRAP. CDR3 size: 14 residues. CDR3 residues: CASGLVLSGDGYTF. As DNA, the CDR3 is TGTGCTAGTGGTTTGGTACTTTCCGGGGATGGCTACACCTTC.

The chain recombines TRBV7-9 with TRBJ1-2; no clear D. Germline CDR1 is SEHNR and CDR2 is FQNEAQ (reference sequence). The CDR3 totals 15 residues. V was trimmed by 5 bases and J by 4 bases, leaving 17 bases between them. The DNA for the CDR3 is TGTGCCAGCAGCCGTGGGCCGCCAGTAAGCTATGGCTACACCTTC. Its translation is CASSRGPPVSYGYTF.

This chain links TRBV3-1 (or the pseudogene TRBV3-2) with TRBJ2-7; weak D call: TRBD1 (6 bases). This CDR3 is 15 amino acids long. Germline values: CDR1 LGHDT, CDR2 YNNKEL (reference sequence). V was pared by 2 bases and J by 4 bases, with 15 bases between. This CDR3 reads CASSQSRLQGYEQYF. The DNA of the CDR3 is TGTGCCAGCAGCCAAAGTCGACTTCAGGGGTACGAGCAGTACTTC.

The genes are TRBV5-1 and TRBJ2-7; TRBD2 matches at 12 bases. The CDR3 is made up of 15 amino acids. The germline V gene encodes CDR1 SGHRS and CDR2 YFSETQ. V dropped 1 base and J dropped 1; count of bases not matched to a gene: 0. The CDR3 sequence: CASSLTSGGSYEQYF. As DNA, the CDR3 is TGCGCCAGCAGCTTGACTAGCGGGGGGTCCTACGAGCAGTACTTC.

V is TRBV3-1 (or the pseudogene TRBV3-2) and J is TRBJ2-1, with 8 bases identical to TRBD2. CDR1 and CDR2 from the germline V gene are LGHDT and YNNKEL (reference sequence). The CDR3 spans 18 residues. After removal of 3 bases from V and 4 bases from J, the junction contained 14 bases not matched to a gene. CDR3 sequence (DNA): TGTGCCAGCAGCCAGAGTCGGTTGGCGGGAGGAACATACAATGAGCAGTTCTTC. Translated: CASSQSRLAGGTYNEQFF.

This clone was detected only once. This rearrangement joins TRBV16 to TRBJ1-5, with D possibly being TRBD1 (5 bases). The CDR3 contains 13 residues. Germline CDR1 and CDR2: KGHSY and FQNENV. Between the trimmed V and J ends, which lost 4 bases and 3 bases, there was a span of 7 bases. The CDR3 spells CASSRQSNQPQHF. The CDR3 region has the DNA TGTGCCAGCAGCCGACAGTCCAATCAGCCCCAGCATTTT.

The gene calls are TRBV18 and TRBJ1-1; D is unresolved. The CDR3 has 15 residues. V was clipped by 2 bases and J by 1 base, with 11 bases between them. In germline, CDR1 is KGHSH, CDR2 LQKENI. Here the CDR3 DNA reads TGTGCCAGCTCACCAGTAACTACGCGGAACACTGAAGCTTTCTTT. This encodes CASSPVTTRNTEAFF.

The CDR3 DNA reads TGTGCCAGCAGCCAAGCAAGGAGCTCCTACGAGCAGTACTTC. Residues: CASSQARSSYEQYF. This rearrangement joins TRBV4-2 to TRBJ2-7; D is uncertain. The CDR3 covers 14 residues. Germline assignment: CDR1 LGHNA and CDR2 YNFKEQ. Trimming pared 1 base from V and 0 bases from J, leaving 7 bases between.

V and J are TRBV30 and TRBJ2-2; TRBD1 aligns across 8 bases. Germline CDR1 reads GTSNPN; CDR2 reads SVGIG (reference sequence). The CDR3 totals 16 residues. J gave up 3 bases and V 4 bases, and 10 bases lay outside the gene matches. CDR3 sequence (DNA): TGTGCCTGGACTCATCGGACAGGGTGGGACACCGGGGAGCTGTTTTTT. Protein product: CAWTHRTGWDTGELFF.

The rearrangement uses TRBV7-6 and TRBJ2-5; TRBD1 aligns across 10 bases. The CDR3 covers 15 residues. CDR1 is SGHVS and CDR2 is FNYEAQ in the germline V gene. The J segment lost 5 bases and the V segment lost 5 bases, leaving 8 bases of the junction unmatched. The chain's CDR3 is CASSPGTGVGETQYF. The CDR3, as DNA: TGTGCCAGCAGCCCCGGGACAGGGGTCGGGGAGACCCAGTACTTC.

The chain employs TRBV29-1 and TRBJ2-7; a weak D match, TRBD2 (6 bases). V shed 4 bases and J shed 6 bases, with 13 bases lying between them. The CDR3 covers 12 residues. Germline assignment: CDR1 SQVTM and CDR2 ANQGSEA. CDR3 in amino acids: CSVVEGFGEQYF. Here the CDR3 DNA reads TGCAGCGTTGTGGAGGGATTTGGCGAGCAGTACTTC.

The chain carries TRBV5-1 and TRBJ1-2, with D hard to call. Trimming left V 4 bases short and J 7 bases short, with 17 bases between. Germline assignment: CDR1 SGHRS and CDR2 YFSETQ. This CDR3 comprises 14 residues. The CDR3 loop is CASSNNKNSGGYTF. The DNA for the CDR3 is TGCGCCAGCAGCAATAACAAAAATAGCGGTGGCTACACCTTC.

The chain is built from TRBV28 and TRBJ1-2; D gene ambiguous. This CDR3 comprises 15 residues. V lost 5 bases, J lost 2 bases, and 15 bases lay in between. Germline loops: CDR1 MDHEN, CDR2 SYDVKM. The CDR3 is CASSPWSGANYGYTF. CDR3 DNA sequence: TGTGCCAGCAGTCCCTGGAGCGGCGCAAACTATGGCTACACCTTC.

The V call is TRBV9, the J call TRBJ2-6, with TRBD2 matching over 7 bases. V lost 1 base to trimming and J lost 0 bases; unmatched junction nucleotides: 7. The CDR3 loop spans 18 amino acids. Germline V gene data show CDR1 as SGDLS and CDR2 as YYNGEE. DNA of the CDR3: TGTGCCAGCAGCGTATGGGCAGGGACTACCTCTGGGGCCAACGTCCTGACTTTC. The encoded protein is CASSVWAGTTSGANVLTF. The whole variable domain, remainder taken from reference TRBV9 and TRBJ2-6, is DSGVTQTPKHLITATGQRVTLRCSPRSGDLSVYWYQQSLDQGLQFLIQYYNGEERAKGNILERFSAQQFPDLHSELNLSSLELGDSALYFCASSVWAGTTSGANVLTFGAGSRLTVL.

The chain couples TRBV18 to TRBJ1-2; TRBD1 matches at 8 bases. Per the germline V gene, CDR1 is KGHSH and CDR2 is LQKENI. The CDR3 spans 15 residues. The V gene end was trimmed by 5 bases and the J gene end by 6 bases; junction bases not matched to a gene: 11. CDR3 nucleotides: TGTGCCAGCTCAAGGACAGGGAAGGAATCGGATGGCTACACCTTC. This sequence encodes CASSRTGKESDGYTF. The full variable domain, rest sourced from reference TRBV18 and TRBJ1-2, is NAGVMQNPRHLVRRRGQEARLRCSPMKGHSHVYWYRQLPEEGLKFMVYLQKENIIDESGMPKERFSAEFPKEGPSILRIQQVVRGDSAAYFCASSRTGKESDGYTFGSGTRLTVV.